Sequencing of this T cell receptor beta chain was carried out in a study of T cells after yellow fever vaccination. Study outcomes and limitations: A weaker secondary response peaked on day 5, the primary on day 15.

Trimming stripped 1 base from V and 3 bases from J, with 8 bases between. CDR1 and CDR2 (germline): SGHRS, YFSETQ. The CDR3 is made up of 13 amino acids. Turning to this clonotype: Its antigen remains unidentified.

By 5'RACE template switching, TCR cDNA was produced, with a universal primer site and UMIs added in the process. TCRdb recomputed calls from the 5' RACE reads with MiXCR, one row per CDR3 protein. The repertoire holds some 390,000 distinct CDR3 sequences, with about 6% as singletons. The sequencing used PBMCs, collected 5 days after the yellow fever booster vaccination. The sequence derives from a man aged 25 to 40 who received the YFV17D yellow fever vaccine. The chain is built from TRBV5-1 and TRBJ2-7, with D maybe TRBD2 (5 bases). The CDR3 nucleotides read TGCGCCAGCAGCTTGCTCGGGAACTACGAGCAGTACTTC. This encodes CASSLLGNYEQYF.